The table lists the clone carrying this T cell receptor beta chain with a few counts. The antigen remains unidentified. Expressed TCRB transcripts were sequenced because the entire RNA isolate underwent reverse transcription. Data came from immunoSEQ multiplex PCR; TCRdb stores just in-frame clones and leaves some out. The sample records 390,000 or so clones, over 11% being singletons. The sample originates from a study of beta chain features in type 1 diabetes. Overall study: Similarity in age, gender and cell yields was seen between patients and healthy donors. General study findings and limits: The study found that naive, central memory and Treg TCRB repertoires appeared more similar in patients than in healthy donors.

CD4+ cells of the naive, central memory, regulatory and stem cell-like memory types were sorted via CD45RO/CCR7/CD25/CD127/CD95/CD27. The clonotype originates from a man between 25 and 39 years old in good health. Input material: naive CD4+ T cells from blood.

This CDR3 reads CASTRTGLGETQYF. Here the CDR3 DNA reads TGTGCCAGCACTAGGACCGGGCTCGGAGAGACCCAGTACTTC. The chain combines TRBV14 with TRBJ2-5; D gene uncertain. Trimming shortened V by 7 bases and J by 4 bases, and 16 bases separated the two germline ends. CDR1 and CDR2 (germline): SGHDN, FVKESK. The length of the CDR3 is 14 residues.